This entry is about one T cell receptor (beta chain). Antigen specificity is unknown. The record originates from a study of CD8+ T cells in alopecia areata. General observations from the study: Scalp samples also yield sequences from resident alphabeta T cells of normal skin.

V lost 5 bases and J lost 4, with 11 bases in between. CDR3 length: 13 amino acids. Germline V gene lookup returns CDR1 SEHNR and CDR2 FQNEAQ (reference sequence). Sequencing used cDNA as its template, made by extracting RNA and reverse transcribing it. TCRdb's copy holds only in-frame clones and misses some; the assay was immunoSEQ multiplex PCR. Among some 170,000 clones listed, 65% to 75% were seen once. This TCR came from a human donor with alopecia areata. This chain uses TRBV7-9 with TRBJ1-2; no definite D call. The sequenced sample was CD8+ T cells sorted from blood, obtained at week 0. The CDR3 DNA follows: TGTGCCAGCAGCGGAGGGCAAACCTATGGCTACACCTTC. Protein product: CASSGGQTYGYTF.